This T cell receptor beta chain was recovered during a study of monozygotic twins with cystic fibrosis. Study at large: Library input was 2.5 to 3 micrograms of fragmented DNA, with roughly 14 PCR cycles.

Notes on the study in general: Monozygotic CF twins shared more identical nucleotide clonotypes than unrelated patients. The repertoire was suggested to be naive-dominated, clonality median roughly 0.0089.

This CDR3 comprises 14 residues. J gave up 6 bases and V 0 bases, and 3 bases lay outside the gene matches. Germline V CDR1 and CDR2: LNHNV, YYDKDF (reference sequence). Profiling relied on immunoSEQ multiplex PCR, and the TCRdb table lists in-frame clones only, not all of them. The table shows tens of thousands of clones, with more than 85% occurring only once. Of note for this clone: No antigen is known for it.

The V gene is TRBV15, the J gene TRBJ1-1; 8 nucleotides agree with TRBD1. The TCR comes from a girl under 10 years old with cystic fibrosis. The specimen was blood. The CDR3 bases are TGTGCCACCAGCAGAGACAGGGGGCGGGCTGAAGCTTTCTTT. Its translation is CATSRDRGRAEAFF.